The 21 T cell receptor beta chains below come from one sample, sequenced in a study of blood T cell repertoires in COVID-19. Assay: immunoSEQ multiplex PCR; the TCRdb copy retains only in-frame clones and omits some. The sample carries some 87,000 clones, under 80% recorded once. The sequencing input was peripheral blood. Receptors were obtained from a human donor in a cohort sampled during active COVID-19.

In regard to this clone: Other DNA sequences in this specimen translate into the identical CDR3. This chain joins TRBV19 and TRBJ2-1; 7 nucleotides line up with TRBD1. This CDR3 spans 15 amino acids. Germline trimming cut 6 bases from V and 1 base from J; bases unmatched to any gene: 6. Germline V gene sequence: CDR1 LNHDA, CDR2 SQIVND (reference sequence). The CDR3 sequence is CASSSTGASYNEQFF. The CDR3 DNA reads as TGTGCCAGTAGCTCAACAGGGGCGTCCTACAATGAGCAGTTCTTC.

V gene TRBV24-1 combines with J gene TRBJ2-1; 7 bases map to TRBD2. Germline CDR1 and CDR2: KGHDR and SFDVKD. The CDR3 sequence is 14 residues long. With 7 bases clipped from V and 5 bases from J, the junction kept 7 bases outside the gene matches. CDR3 sequence reads: CATSHSGRDNEQFF. DNA of the CDR3: TGTGCCACCAGCCATAGCGGGCGGGACAATGAGCAGTTCTTC.

This clone was seen a few times. The chain combines TRBV6-1 with TRBJ2-7; 8 nucleotides line up with TRBD2. The CDR3 has 15 amino acids. V lost 0 bases, J lost 5 bases, and 6 bases stayed unmatched. Per the germline V gene, CDR1 is MNHNS and CDR2 is SASEGT. DNA of the CDR3: TGTGCCAGCAGTGAAGCGGGAAGCGGGAGTCACGAGCAGTACGTC. Encoded protein: CASSEAGSGSHEQYV.

The chain joins TRBV5-6 to TRBJ1-1; D is possibly TRBD1 (6 bases). CDR1 SGHDT and CDR2 YYEEEE come from the germline V gene. The CDR3 covers 13 residues. The V end was cut by 1 base, the J end by 13 bases, with 17 bases between. This chain's CDR3 is CASSLTGGRLGFF. CDR3 DNA: TGTGCCAGCAGCTTGACGGGGGGCCGGTTGGGTTTCTTT.

The chain combines TRBV10-3 with TRBJ1-6, with D hard to call. V gave up 0 bases and J gave up 9 bases, with 3 bases separating them. CDR1 is ENHRY, CDR2 SYGVKD, per germline. The CDR3 consists of 12 residues. The CDR3 reads CAISESLSPLHF. The CDR3 DNA sequence: TGTGCCATCAGTGAGTCTCTTTCACCCCTCCACTTT.

The rearrangement links TRBV4-1 to TRBJ2-7; 9 bases fit TRBD1. After removal of 3 bases from V and 4 bases from J, the junction contained 7 bases not matched to a gene. This CDR3 is 15 amino acids long. Germline-derived CDR1 and CDR2 are MGHRA and YSYEKL. The CDR3 region is CASSQGQGVGYEQYF. CDR3 sequence (DNA): TGCGCCAGCAGCCAGGGACAGGGCGTCGGTTACGAGCAGTACTTC.

The chain joins TRBV21-1 to TRBJ2-5; TRBD1 is taken as the D call from the table, unchecked against the DNA. TRBV21-1 is labeled a pseudogene. The CDR3 contains 14 residues. CDR3 residues: CASRTGVGGETQYF. In nucleotides, the CDR3 is TGTGCCAGCAGGACAGGGGTGGGGGGTGAGACCCAGTACTTC.

The gene calls are TRBV6-1 and TRBJ2-2; D not certain. Germline V gene data show CDR1 as MNHNS and CDR2 as SASEGT. This CDR3 is built from 12 residues. Trimming cost V 3 bases and J 6 bases, with 5 bases left between them. CDR3 nucleotide sequence: TGTGCCAGCAGTGAGGGCGCCGGGGAGCTGTTTTTT. Amino acids: CASSEGAGELFF.

The CDR3 reads CASSLFLAGGTIQETQYF. CDR3 DNA: TGTGCCAGCAGTTTATTTCTAGCGGGGGGGACGATCCAAGAGACCCAGTACTTC. The genes are TRBV28 and TRBJ2-5; 12 nucleotides align to TRBD2. Germline V lookup: CDR1 MDHEN, CDR2 SYDVKM. J gave up 1 base and V 1 base, and 7 bases lay outside the gene matches. The CDR3 is 18 amino acids.

The chain joins TRBV27 to TRBJ2-2; D may be TRBD1 (5 bases). Germline CDR1 is MNHEY and CDR2 is SMNVEV (reference sequence). This CDR3 region has 16 residues. Trimming shortened V by 3 bases and J by 2 bases, and 13 bases separated the two germline ends. The CDR3 coding sequence is TGTGCCAGCAGTTTGGGGCGGTACTTAAACACCGGGGAGCTGTTTTTT. As protein: CASSLGRYLNTGELFF.

The rearrangement uses TRBV19 and TRBJ1-1, with TRBD1 as a possible D gene (5 bases). Germline V gene lookup returns CDR1 LNHDA and CDR2 SQIVND (reference sequence). The CDR3 extends over 15 amino acids. With 8 bases removed from V and 2 bases from J, the gap between germline ends came to 18 bases. The CDR3 is CASVLNGGGNTEAFF. DNA for the CDR3: TGTGCCAGTGTTCTGAACGGCGGGGGAAACACTGAAGCTTTCTTT.

The chain employs TRBV7-2 and TRBJ2-7; maybe TRBD1 (6 bases). V lost 1 base and J 4 bases, leaving 17 bases between the germline ends. This CDR3 is 16 amino acids long. CDR1 and CDR2 (germline): SGHTA, FQGNSA. CDR3 sequence (DNA): TGTGCCAGCAGCTTAGTGAGTACAGGGAAACTTTACGAGCAGTACTTC. Translating gives CASSLVSTGKLYEQYF.

V and J are TRBV10-2 and TRBJ1-1, with 8 bases identical to TRBD1. Per the germline V gene, CDR1 is WSHSY and CDR2 is SAAADI. Unmatched junction bases numbered 5, after V lost 6 bases and J lost 8 bases. The CDR3 is made up of 12 amino acids. The DNA of the CDR3 is TGCGCCAGCAGCTCAGGGGGCGAGGAAGCTTTCTTT. This sequence encodes CASSSGGEEAFF.

This chain links TRBV6-2 or TRBV6-3 with TRBJ2-7; 7 nucleotides align to TRBD1. CDR3 length equals 14 residues. In germline, CDR1 is MNHEY, CDR2 SVGEGT. V lost 2 bases and J lost 5; bases outside the gene matches: 6. The CDR3 loop is CASSYGGQTDEQYV. In nucleotides, the CDR3 is TGTGCCAGCAGTTACGGGGGACAGACTGACGAGCAGTACGTC.

The V gene is TRBV5-1, the J gene TRBJ1-1; D uncertain. The CDR3 extends over 15 amino acids. From germline, CDR1 is SGHRS and CDR2 YFSETQ. With 4 bases removed from V and 3 bases from J, the gap between germline ends came to 16 bases. The DNA of the CDR3 is TGCGCCAGCAGCCGTAGGGAGGGCGCCTACACTGAAGCTTTCTTT. This codes for CASSRREGAYTEAFF.

This clone occurred once. The V gene is TRBV5-1, the J gene TRBJ2-3; 7 nucleotides match TRBD1. The CDR3 totals 16 residues. V lost 2 bases to trimming and J lost 0 bases; unmatched junction nucleotides: 6. The germline V gene has CDR1 SGHRS and CDR2 YFSETQ. The CDR3 sequence is CASSFGQAPSTDTQYF. The CDR3 bases are TGCGCCAGCAGCTTCGGACAGGCGCCTAGCACAGATACGCAGTATTTT. Supplemented by reference TRBV5-1 and TRBJ2-3, the full variable domain reads KAGVTQTPRYLIKTRGQQVTLSCSPISGHRSVSWYQQTPGQGLQFLFEYFSETQRNKGNFPGRFSGRQFSNSRSEMNVSTLELGDSALYLCASSFGQAPSTDTQYFGPGTRLTVL.

This clone came up a few times. The chain joins TRBV3-1 (or the pseudogene TRBV3-2) to TRBJ2-3; 9 nucleotides match TRBD1. The CDR3 runs 16 residues. Losses at the gene ends were 6 bases for V and 4 bases for J; bases not matched to a gene: 11. Germline CDR1 and CDR2: LGHDT and YNNKEL (reference sequence). The DNA for the CDR3 is TGTGCCAGCAGACCTGGGACAGGGATTGTGGCAGATACGCAGTATTTT. Protein sequence: CASRPGTGIVADTQYF.

The rearrangement joins TRBV12-5 to TRBJ2-1, with 10 positions matching TRBD2. This CDR3 region has 16 residues. V shed 1 base, J shed 2 bases, and the junction held 2 bases outside the gene matches. Germline V CDR1 and CDR2: LGHNT, FRNRAP. The CDR3 here is CASGLGTSGTYNEQFF. The DNA for the CDR3 is TGTGCTAGTGGTTTGGGGACTAGCGGCACCTACAATGAGCAGTTCTTC.

This chain uses TRBV7-2 with TRBJ1-1; unclear D gene. The CDR3 is 14 amino acids. V was clipped by 0 bases and J by 3 bases, with 8 bases between them. Germline V CDR1 and CDR2: SGHTA, FQGNSA. This CDR3 reads CASSLAGLDTEAFF. CDR3 DNA: TGTGCCAGCAGCTTAGCGGGCTTAGACACTGAAGCTTTCTTT.

CDR3 in amino acids: CASSQEAQGQSGNTIYF. Written as DNA, the CDR3 is TGCGCCAGCAGCCAAGAGGCGCAGGGACAGTCTGGAAACACCATATATTTT. The rearrangement joins TRBV4-3 to TRBJ1-3; TRBD1 matches at 7 bases. The CDR3 runs to 17 residues. The germline V gene encodes CDR1 LGHNA and CDR2 YSLEER. The trim removed 0 bases at V and 1 base at J, leaving 6 bases unmatched.

J is TRBJ1-5 and V is TRBV2, with 9 bases matching TRBD1. CDR1 SNHLY and CDR2 FYNNEI come from the germline V gene. Trimming took 5 bases from V and 2 from J; bases not matched to a gene: 10. The CDR3 contains 17 residues. CDR3 residues: CASSRSDRGQGNQPQHF. DNA of the CDR3: TGTGCCAGCAGTAGGTCGGACAGGGGACAAGGCAATCAGCCCCAGCATTTT. Based on the CDR3 plus reference TRBV2 and TRBJ1-5, the full variable domain is EPEVTQTPSHQVTQMGQEVILRCVPISNHLYFYWYRQILGQKVEFLVSFYNNEISEKSEIFDDQFSVERPDGSNFTLKIRSTKLEDSAMYFCASSRSDRGQGNQPQHFGDGTRLSIL.